Shown below are 29 T cell receptor beta chains from a single sample sequenced in a study of OX40 agonist ivuxolimab in advanced cancers. Here immunoSEQ multiplex PCR was the method, and the copy in TCRdb shows in-frame clones only, minus some. The table includes about 82,000 clones, around 90% detected once. Sample: CD4+ or CD8+ T cells sorted from blood, taken in a trial of the OX40 agonist ivuxolimab. The source is an adult with an advanced solid tumor such as melanoma, head and neck, liver or kidney cancer.

The chain recombines TRBV27 with TRBJ1-1; TRBD1 might be the D (5 bases). This CDR3 contains 14 residues. CDR1 MNHEY and CDR2 SMNVEV come from the germline V gene (reference sequence). Between the trimmed V and J ends, which lost 9 bases and 4 bases, there was a span of 18 bases. The CDR3 DNA sequence: TGTGCCAGTGGGGACGGGGCACGGGGCACTGAAGCTTTCTTT. This sequence encodes CASGDGARGTEAFF.

This clone was counted once. The chain couples TRBV28 to TRBJ2-1, with D perhaps being TRBD1 or TRBD2 (5 bases each). The V gene's germline CDR1 is MDHEN and CDR2 SYDVKM. V shed 7 bases and J shed 2 bases, with 15 bases lying between them. The CDR3 runs to 15 residues. CDR3 nucleotides: TGTGCCAGCATATCCGCTGGGGGTACCTACAATGAGCAGTTCTTC. Translated, it gives CASISAGGTYNEQFF.

This chain joins TRBV28 and TRBJ1-4, with D hard to call. The germline gives CDR1 MDHEN, CDR2 SYDVKM. This CDR3 comprises 14 residues. Trimming stripped 2 bases from V and 8 bases from J, with 12 bases between. The CDR3 loop is CASSLKWGREKLFF. CDR3 bases: TGTGCCAGCAGTTTAAAATGGGGTAGGGAAAAACTGTTTTTT.

CDR3 sequence reads: CASSLSPDRTQYF. For the CDR3, the DNA is TGTGCCAGCAGTTTAAGCCCAGACCGGACCCAGTACTTC. The chain links TRBV27 to TRBJ2-5, with D hard to call. V dropped 2 bases and J dropped 7 bases, with 11 bases sitting between them. The CDR3 is made up of 13 amino acids. Germline V gene data show CDR1 as MNHEY and CDR2 as SMNVEV (reference sequence).

The CDR3, as DNA: TGTGCCAGCAGCTTAGTACAGAACACTGAAGCTTTCTTT. Translated: CASSLVQNTEAFF. The chain links TRBV7-9 to TRBJ1-1; D gene uncertain. Between the trimmed V and J ends, which lost 1 base and 1 base, there was a span of 4 bases. The CDR3 is 13 residues long. Germline CDR1 and CDR2: SEHNR and FQNEAQ (reference sequence).

The chain uses TRBV9 and TRBJ2-3; D is ambiguous. CDR3 size: 14 residues. The germline CDR1 and CDR2 sequences are SGDLS and YYNGEE. Trimming took 2 bases from V and 1 from J, leaving 8 bases between them. The CDR3 reads CASSVPQCTDTQYF. The CDR3 DNA reads TGTGCCAGCAGCGTGCCTCAGTGCACAGATACGCAGTATTTT. The whole variable domain, filled in from reference TRBV9 and TRBJ2-3, reads DSGVTQTPKHLITATGQRVTLRCSPRSGDLSVYWYQQSLDQGLQFLIQYYNGEERAKGNILERFSAQQFPDLHSELNLSSLELGDSALYFCASSVPQCTDTQYFGPGTRLTVL.

This clone is a singleton in its sample. The genes are TRBV6-5 and TRBJ1-1; 7 bases match TRBD1. The CDR3 is 14 residues long. Germline V gives CDR1 MNHEY, CDR2 SVGAGI. Trimming cost V 4 bases and J 1 base; bases outside gene matches: 3. The CDR3 DNA is TGTGCCAGCAGTTCCAGGGGGGAGAACACTGAAGCTTTCTTT. It is translated as CASSSRGENTEAFF.

The V gene is TRBV6-5, the J gene TRBJ2-7; 8 nucleotides agree with TRBD2. V lost 0 bases, J lost 1 base, and 5 bases stayed unmatched. The CDR3 runs to 16 residues. Germline CDR1 is MNHEY and CDR2 is SVGAGI. CDR3 sequence reads: CASSYSMSGSSYEQYF. CDR3 DNA: TGTGCCAGCAGTTACTCTATGAGCGGGAGTTCCTACGAGCAGTACTTC.

The genes are TRBV6-5 and TRBJ1-1; possible D gene TRBD1, 6 bases. Trimming took 0 bases from V and 2 from J, leaving 13 bases between them. In germline, CDR1 is MNHEY, CDR2 SVGAGI. The CDR3 extends over 16 amino acids. CDR3 protein: CASSYSNGGANTEAFF. CDR3 coding DNA: TGTGCCAGCAGTTACTCGAATGGGGGCGCAAACACTGAAGCTTTCTTT.

For the CDR3, the DNA is TGTGCCAGCAGCTGGACTAGCGGCAGCAATGAGCAGTTCTTC. It specifies CASSWTSGSNEQFF. V usage is TRBV5-4 and J usage is TRBJ2-1, with TRBD2 matching 10 bases. This CDR3 spans 14 amino acids. In germline, CDR1 is SGHNT, CDR2 YYREEE (reference sequence). Trimming took 3 bases from V and 6 from J; bases not matched to a gene: 3.

This chain connects TRBV27 to TRBJ1-6; D is ambiguous. The CDR3 runs 12 residues. Trimming removed 2 bases at V and 7 bases at J, with 3 bases between. Germline loops: CDR1 MNHEY, CDR2 SMNVEV (reference sequence). CDR3 amino acids: CASSLRNSPLHF. Here the CDR3 DNA reads TGTGCCAGCAGTTTACGGAATTCACCCCTCCACTTT.

The gene calls are TRBV10-2 and TRBJ2-1; 10 nucleotides align to TRBD2. With V trimmed by 4 bases and J by 0 bases, 9 bases remained unmatched. The CDR3 totals 18 residues. CDR1 WSHSY and CDR2 SAAADI come from the germline V gene. CDR3 region: CASSVPGLADLSYNEQFF. CDR3 sequence (DNA): TGCGCCAGCAGTGTCCCCGGACTAGCGGACCTCTCCTACAATGAGCAGTTCTTC.

This chain joins TRBV4-1 and TRBJ2-3, with a possible D match to TRBD2 (5 bases). The germline CDR1 and CDR2 sequences are MGHRA and YSYEKL. V was clipped by 3 bases and J by 8 bases, with 21 bases between them. This CDR3 comprises 16 residues. CDR3 sequence reads: CASSQSQAEKVGTQYF. CDR3 DNA: TGCGCCAGCAGCCAGTCCCAAGCGGAGAAGGTTGGTACGCAGTATTTT.

Judged by abundance, this clone is medium-sized. The CDR3 reads CASSIGEGDQPQHF. The CDR3 coding sequence is TGTGCCAGTAGTATAGGTGAAGGGGATCAGCCCCAGCATTTT. The V and J genes are TRBV19 and TRBJ1-5; maybe TRBD1 (5 bases). CDR3 length: 14 residues. V lost 1 base and J 5 bases, leaving 9 bases between the germline ends. CDR1 and CDR2 from the germline V gene are LNHDA and SQIVND (reference sequence).

This chain uses TRBV11-1 with TRBJ2-3; TRBD1 is a possible D gene (5 bases). V lost 5 bases and J lost 0, with 9 bases in between. The CDR3 loop spans 14 amino acids. Germline CDR1 and CDR2: SGHAT and FQDESV (reference sequence). DNA of the CDR3: TGTGCCAGCAGCCTAGACAGTAGCACAGATACGCAGTATTTT. Translation gives CASSLDSSTDTQYF.

This clone showed up just a few times. The chain uses TRBV19 and TRBJ2-1, with TRBD2 matching 8 bases. In germline, CDR1 is LNHDA, CDR2 SQIVND (reference sequence). Trimming removed 9 bases from V and 0 bases from J; junction bases left unmatched: 7. The CDR3 contains 15 residues. The CDR3 nucleotides are TGTGCCAGCGGGGGGGATGGTAGCTCCTACAATGAGCAGTTCTTC. Its protein product is CASGGDGSSYNEQFF.

This clone was counted a single time. The chain combines TRBV27 with TRBJ2-1; D is perhaps TRBD2 (6 bases). The CDR3 runs to 17 residues. Trimming stripped 2 bases from V and 6 bases from J, with 20 bases between. Germline V gives CDR1 MNHEY, CDR2 SMNVEV (reference sequence). The CDR3 DNA reads as TGTGCCAGCAGTTTAGGGGACCCGAGACTAGTCAGCAATGAGCAGTTCTTC. This codes for CASSLGDPRLVSNEQFF.

The table lists this clone with a few counts. The chain is built from TRBV6-1 and TRBJ2-7; perhaps D is TRBD1 or TRBD2 (6 bases each). CDR1 and CDR2 (germline): MNHNS, SASEGT. The V and J ends lost 1 base and 3 bases respectively, with 10 bases between them. The CDR3 runs 14 residues. The CDR3 reads CASSEGGADYEQYF. In nucleotides, the CDR3 is TGTGCCAGCAGTGAAGGGGGGGCCGACTACGAGCAGTACTTC.

Of note for this clone: One end of the junction varies from germline; a read error may be responsible. This chain connects TRBV7-7 to TRBJ2-1; 7 positions agree with TRBD2. This CDR3 has 14 amino acids. Germline-derived CDR1 and CDR2 are SSHAT and FNYEAQ (reference sequence). The CDR3 reads CASSLVAGLHEQFF. The CDR3 nucleotides read TGTGCTAGCAGCTTAGTAGCGGGCTTACATGAGCAGTTCTTC.

This chain connects TRBV27 to TRBJ2-7; 8 bases agree with TRBD1. This CDR3 is built from 14 residues. The germline CDR1 and CDR2 sequences are MNHEY and SMNVEV (reference sequence). J lost 2 bases, V lost 0 bases, and 0 bases had no gene match. The CDR3 sequence: CASSLSTGAYEQYF. The CDR3 DNA reads as TGTGCCAGCAGTTTATCGACAGGGGCCTACGAGCAGTACTTC.

This rearrangement joins TRBV6-5 to TRBJ2-5; D may be TRBD2 (6 bases). The end of the DNA is better explained by TRBJ2-7, so the J call may be wrong. The CDR3 is 15 amino acids. The germline V gene encodes CDR1 MNHEY and CDR2 SVGAGI. As DNA, the CDR3 is TGTGCCAGCAGTTACTCTCGGGAGCCGTCCTACGAGCAGTACTTC. This encodes CASSYSREPSYEQYF.

This clone was seen a single time. The rearrangement links TRBV6-5 to TRBJ2-7; 11 bases line up with TRBD2. The V gene's germline CDR1 is MNHEY and CDR2 SVGAGI. V gave up 0 bases and J gave up 4 bases; unmatched junction bases: 2. There are 15 residues in the CDR3. The CDR3 region is CASSYSLAGGYEQYF. The CDR3 DNA reads as TGTGCCAGCAGTTACTCGCTAGCGGGAGGTTACGAGCAGTACTTC.

The chain links TRBV11-1 to TRBJ2-1, with 10 bases aligning to TRBD1. Germline assignment: CDR1 SGHAT and CDR2 FQDESV (reference sequence). With V trimmed by 3 bases and J by 8 bases, 7 bases remained unmatched. The CDR3 has 15 amino acids. CDR3 region: CASSFRQGAGDEQFF. Here the CDR3 DNA reads TGTGCCAGCAGCTTCCGACAGGGGGCCGGGGATGAGCAGTTCTTC.

The chain employs TRBV2 and TRBJ2-3; D remains unclear. Germline CDR1 reads SNHLY; CDR2 reads FYNNEI. The CDR3 runs 12 residues. The V gene lost 3 bases and the J gene lost 6 bases, with 7 bases spanning the gap. Here the CDR3 reads CASSELEDTQYF. The CDR3 DNA follows: TGTGCCAGCAGTGAGTTGGAGGATACGCAGTATTTT. The full variable domain, rest sourced from reference TRBV2 and TRBJ2-3, is EPEVTQTPSHQVTQMGQEVILRCVPISNHLYFYWYRQILGQKVEFLVSFYNNEISEKSEIFDDQFSVERPDGSNFTLKIRSTKLEDSAMYFCASSELEDTQYFGPGTRLTVL.

The chain combines TRBV19 with TRBJ2-3; 13 nucleotides line up with TRBD2. CDR1 and CDR2 (germline): LNHDA, SQIVND (reference sequence). The V gene end was trimmed by 9 bases and the J gene end by 4 bases; junction bases not matched to a gene: 4. This CDR3 comprises 14 residues. This chain's CDR3 is CASRTSGSSDTQYF. For the CDR3, the DNA is TGTGCCAGCAGGACTAGCGGGAGTTCAGATACGCAGTATTTT.

The J gene is TRBJ2-7, the V gene TRBV6-1; 8 positions agree with TRBD2. This CDR3 is built from 14 residues. Trimming removed 8 bases from V and 4 bases from J; junction bases left unmatched: 10. Germline CDR1 and CDR2: MNHNS and SASEGT. Here the CDR3 DNA reads TGTGCCAGCCAGGCGGGAGGCTCCCTTTACGAGCAGTACTTC. Protein: CASQAGGSLYEQYF.

V usage is TRBV28 and J usage is TRBJ2-2, with 10 nucleotides matching TRBD2. Germline lookup yields CDR1 MDHEN and CDR2 SYDVKM. The CDR3 covers 24 residues. V lost 6 bases, J lost 1 base, and 29 bases stayed unmatched. The CDR3 loop is CASSPSPELGASGSVAWNTGELFF. In DNA form, the CDR3 reads TGTGCCAGCAGCCCTTCGCCTGAACTCGGGGCTAGCGGGAGCGTAGCATGGAACACCGGGGAGCTGTTTTTT.

V gene TRBV7-3 combines with J gene TRBJ2-1, with 9 bases matching TRBD1. Germline CDR1 and CDR2: SGHTA and FQGTGA. Losses at the gene ends were 4 bases for V and 4 bases for J; bases not matched to a gene: 8. The CDR3 contains 16 residues. The chain's CDR3 is CASSSNRGQQYNEQFF. CDR3 coding DNA: TGTGCCAGCAGCTCCAACAGGGGGCAACAGTACAATGAGCAGTTCTTC.

This clone was detected only once. The V and J genes are TRBV9 and TRBJ1-1, with 11 bases identical to TRBD1. Germline CDR1 reads SGDLS; CDR2 reads YYNGEE. J was trimmed by 0 bases and V by 4 bases; bases with no gene match: 17. The CDR3 is 20 amino acids. CDR3 coding DNA: TGTGCCAGCAGCCCTTTCCTCCGGGACAGGGGGTTGGGCATGAACACTGAAGCTTTCTTT. Translating gives CASSPFLRDRGLGMNTEAFF.